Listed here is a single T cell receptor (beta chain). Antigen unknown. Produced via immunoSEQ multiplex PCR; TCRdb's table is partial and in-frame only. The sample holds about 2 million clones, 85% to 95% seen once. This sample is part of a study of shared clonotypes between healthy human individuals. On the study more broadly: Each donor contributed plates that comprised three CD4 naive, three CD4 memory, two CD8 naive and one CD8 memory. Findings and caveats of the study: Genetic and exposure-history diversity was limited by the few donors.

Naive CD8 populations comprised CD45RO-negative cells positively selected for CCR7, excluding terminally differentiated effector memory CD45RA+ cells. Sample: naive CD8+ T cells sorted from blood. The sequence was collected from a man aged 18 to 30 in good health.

CDR3 nucleotides: TGTGCCAGCAGCGTAGGACAGGGATGGGTGGGCGTGGAAAAACTGTTTTTT. Its protein is CASSVGQGWVGVEKLFF. V and J are TRBV9 and TRBJ1-4, with 7 bases lining up with TRBD1. CDR3 length: 17 amino acids. V lost 0 bases and J lost 8; bases outside the gene matches: 13. Germline V gives CDR1 SGDLS, CDR2 YYNGEE.